The following is a TCR beta chain sequence with its context. The data stem from a study of human T cells and chemical hapten exposure. The time point was: patch test 1, 2 weeks after DPC sensitization. Treatment meaning: therapeutic diphenylcyclopropenone sensitization with weekly scalp DPC. With 7 bases removed from V and 7 bases from J, the gap between germline ends came to 20 bases. Germline V gene data show CDR1 as SQVTM and CDR2 as ANQGSEA. The CDR3 has 13 residues. TCRdb analysed the RACE reads with MiXCR anew, one entry per CDR3 protein. The sample consists of roughly 200,000 distinct CDR3 sequences, around 24% of them appearing once.

The sample in question was whole blood, obtained in connection with sensitization to the hapten diphenylcyclopropenone (DPC). V gene TRBV29-1 combines with J gene TRBJ2-7, with D tentatively TRBD1 (5 bases). This receptor was taken from a woman in her fifties or sixties with alopecia areata. Some clones in this sample may be carry-over from other donors' samples. The DNA of the CDR3 is TGCAGCGGCAAGCGCCAGGGTTTAGAGGAGCAGTACTTC. As protein: CSGKRQGLEEQYF.